Listed below are T cell receptor beta chains from one sample, sequenced in a study of cytomegalovirus exposure and HLA in healthy donors. Sequencing used immunoSEQ multiplex PCR; TCRdb keeps in-frame clones, though not all of them. The table shows under 250,000 clones, with about nine tenths occurring only once. The sequencing sample was made of PBMCs. All receptors come from a woman between 18 and 30 years old in good health and CMV-seropositive. Each CDR3 is given with its conserved first and last residue. D genes are given only for firm matches. Clone size is shown for a subset of rows, as once, few, many or a class of expanded clone.

d_gene	abundance	v_gene	j_gene	CDR3aa	CDR3nt
.	.	TRBV11-2	TRBJ2-7	CASSLGSSYEQYF	TGTGCCAGCAGCTTGGGCTCGTCCTACGAGCAGTACTTC
.	.	TRBV4-1	TRBJ2-2	CASSLGLVRTGELFF	TGCGCCAGCAGCCTCGGACTCGTGCGGACCGGGGAGCTGTTTTTT
.	.	TRBV7-2	TRBJ2-7	CASSLQGSSYEQYF	TGTGCCAGCAGCCTTCAGGGGAGCTCCTACGAGCAGTACTTC
.	.	TRBV28	TRBJ1-1	CASSLGGQGTEAFF	TGTGCCAGCAGTTTAGGCGGACAAGGCACTGAAGCTTTCTTT
.	.	TRBV27	TRBJ2-6	CASSFRGFGGANVLTF	TGTGCCAGCAGTTTTCGAGGGTTTGGTGGGGCCAACGTCCTGACTTTC
TRBD1	.	TRBV9	TRBJ2-6	CASSGRGQYGANVLTF	TGTGCCAGCAGCGGCAGGGGACAGTACGGGGCCAACGTCCTGACTTTC
TRBD2	once	TRBV29-1	TRBJ2-3	CSGRLAGEEDTQYF	TGCAGCGGCAGACTAGCGGGAGAGGAAGATACGCAGTATTTT
.	once	TRBV30	TRBJ1-1	CAWSPLYTEAFF	TGTGCCTGGAGTCCACTCTACACTGAAGCTTTCTTT
TRBD1	.	TRBV7-9	TRBJ2-7	CASSLGGDRGSYEQYF	TGTGCCAGCAGCTTAGGAGGGGACAGGGGATCCTACGAGCAGTACTTC
TRBD1	.	TRBV4-1	TRBJ2-3	CASSQEMTGASTDTQYF	TGCGCCAGCAGCCAGGAGATGACAGGGGCTAGCACAGATACGCAGTATTTT
TRBD2	.	TRBV11-2	TRBJ2-5	CASSLGAGGRETQYF	TGTGCCAGCAGCTTAGGGGCGGGGGGTAGAGAGACCCAGTACTTC
.	.	TRBV6-1	TRBJ2-2	CASSDWGDQNTGELFF	TGTGCCAGCAGTGACTGGGGGGACCAGAACACCGGGGAGCTGTTTTTT
TRBD2	.	TRBV27	TRBJ2-3	CASSWGLAGDPTDTQYF	TGTGCCAGCAGTTGGGGACTAGCGGGAGACCCCACAGATACGCAGTATTTT
TRBD1	.	TRBV30	TRBJ1-5	CAWSSGTGVHQPQHF	TGTGCCTGGAGCTCCGGGACAGGGGTACATCAGCCCCAGCATTTT
TRBD2	.	TRBV7-8	TRBJ2-1	CASSLRRGNEQFF	TGTGCCAGCAGCTTGCGGCGGGGGAATGAGCAGTTCTTC
TRBD1	.	TRBV9	TRBJ2-7	CASSVGTGYSYEQYF	TGTGCCAGCAGCGTAGGGACAGGCTACTCCTACGAGCAGTACTTC
.	.	TRBV30	TRBJ1-1	CAWSASYTEAFF	TGTGCCTGGAGTGCGTCTTACACTGAAGCTTTCTTT
.	.	TRBV28	TRBJ1-5	CASSLDRGQPQHF	TGTGCCAGCAGTTTAGATAGGGGACAGCCCCAGCATTTT
.	.	TRBV6-1	TRBJ1-4	CASSEGRADEKLFF	TGTGCCAGCAGTGAAGGCAGGGCGGATGAAAAACTGTTTTTT
TRBD2	.	TRBV9	TRBJ2-7	CASSVLAGSYEQYF	TGTGCCAGCAGCGTACTAGCGGGATCCTACGAGCAGTACTTC
.	.	TRBV27	TRBJ1-5	CASSLVGQLYSNQPQHF	TGTGCCAGCAGTTTAGTCGGACAGCTATATAGCAATCAGCCCCAGCATTTT
TRBD2	.	TRBV4-1	TRBJ2-1	CASSQEVAGVGWNEQFF	TGCGCCAGCAGCCAAGAGGTGGCGGGAGTCGGTTGGAATGAGCAGTTCTTC
.	.	TRBV4-1	TRBJ2-1	CASSQGDLSYNEQFF	TGCGCCAGCAGCCAAGGGGACTTATCCTACAATGAGCAGTTCTTC
TRBD1	.	TRBV27	TRBJ1-1	CASSILQGASTEAFF	TGTGCCAGCAGTATCCTACAGGGGGCTAGCACTGAAGCTTTCTTT
.	.	TRBV28	TRBJ1-4	CASSLHLGGPREKLFF	TGTGCCAGCAGTTTGCACCTCGGGGGGCCCAGGGAAAAACTGTTTTTT
.	.	TRBV6-5	TRBJ2-7	CASSIGTDYEQYF	TGTGCCAGCAGTATCGGGACTGACTACGAGCAGTACTTC
TRBD1	once	TRBV5-1	TRBJ2-5	CASSSDRSGETQYF	TGCGCCAGCAGCTCGGACAGGTCGGGGGAGACCCAGTACTTC
.	.	TRBV9	TRBJ2-7	CASSPRGGYEQYF	TGTGCCAGCAGCCCAAGAGGCGGCTACGAGCAGTACTTC
TRBD2	.	TRBV9	TRBJ2-1	CASSVDPGLAGGPYNEQFF	TGTGCCAGCAGCGTAGATCCAGGACTAGCGGGGGGACCCTACAATGAGCAGTTCTTC
TRBD1	.	TRBV18	TRBJ2-7	CASSPTPTGQGVTYEQYF	TGTGCCAGCTCACCAACACCTACTGGACAGGGGGTTACCTACGAGCAGTACTTC
.	.	TRBV7-9	TRBJ1-5	CASSFDSNNQPQHF	TGTGCCAGCAGCTTCGACAGTAACAATCAGCCCCAGCATTTT
TRBD2	.	TRBV27	TRBJ2-1	CASRVAGGSSEQFF	TGTGCCAGCAGGGTAGCGGGAGGGTCGAGTGAGCAGTTCTTC
TRBD2	many	TRBV18	TRBJ2-2	CASSAPGLGYTGELFF	TGTGCCAGCTCAGCTCCGGGACTAGGGTACACCGGGGAGCTGTTTTTT
.	once	TRBV2	TRBJ1-2	CASSENRAVGYTF	TGTGCCAGCAGTGAAAACAGGGCGGTGGGCTACACCTTC
TRBD2	.	TRBV6-5	TRBJ2-7	CASSYLLAGVEQYF	TGTGCCAGCAGTTACTTACTAGCGGGAGTCGAGCAGTACTTC
.	.	TRBV29-1	TRBJ1-4	CSVETGGQEKLFF	TGCAGCGTTGAAACGGGAGGACAGGAAAAACTGTTTTTT
TRBD1	once	TRBV11-2	TRBJ1-2	CASSPDRTGGYTF	TGTGCCAGCAGCCCGGACAGGACCGGTGGCTACACCTTC
.	.	TRBV18	TRBJ2-1	CASSPPMRNEQFF	TGTGCCAGCTCACCACCGATGAGAAATGAGCAGTTCTTC
.	.	TRBV5-1	TRBJ2-7	CASSFGKLYEQYF	TGCGCCAGCAGCTTTGGTAAACTCTACGAGCAGTACTTC
.	.	TRBV27	TRBJ1-1	CASTQAGLGTEAFF	TGTGCCAGCACCCAAGCGGGCCTCGGCACTGAAGCTTTCTTT
TRBD2	.	TRBV30	TRBJ2-7	CAWSRGLAGSYEQYF	TGTGCCTGGAGTCGCGGACTAGCGGGGTCCTACGAGCAGTACTTC
.	.	TRBV7-5	TRBJ1-3	CARSPDNGNTIYF	TGTGCCAGAAGCCCAGACAATGGAAACACCATATATTTT
TRBD1	.	TRBV14	TRBJ1-2	CASSQDPDRDNGYTF	TGTGCCAGCAGCCAAGACCCCGACAGGGACAATGGCTACACCTTC
TRBD1	.	TRBV7-2	TRBJ2-7	CASSLGTGYEQYF	TGTGCCAGCAGCTTGGGGACAGGTTACGAGCAGTACTTC